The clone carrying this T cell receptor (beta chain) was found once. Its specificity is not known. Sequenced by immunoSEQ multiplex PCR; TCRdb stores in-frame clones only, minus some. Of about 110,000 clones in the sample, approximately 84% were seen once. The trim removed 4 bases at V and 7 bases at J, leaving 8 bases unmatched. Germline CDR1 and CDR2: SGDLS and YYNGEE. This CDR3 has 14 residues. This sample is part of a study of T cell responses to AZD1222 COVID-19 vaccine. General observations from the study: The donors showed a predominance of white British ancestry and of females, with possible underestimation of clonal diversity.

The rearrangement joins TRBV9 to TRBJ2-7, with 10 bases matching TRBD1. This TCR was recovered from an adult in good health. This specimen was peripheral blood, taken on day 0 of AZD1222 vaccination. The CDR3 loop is CASSPGTGVWEQYF. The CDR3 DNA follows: TGTGCCAGCAGCCCTGGGACAGGGGTCTGGGAGCAGTACTTC.